This T cell receptor (beta chain) was recovered during a study of early T cells in non-severe SARS-CoV-2 infection. Broader study findings: Sequences matched to VDJdb favored anti-spike CD8 responses, while private and CD4 specificities were missed.

V was clipped by 5 bases and J by 0 bases; unmatched bases: 6. The CDR3 totals 15 residues. Germline V gene lookup returns CDR1 MNHNS and CDR2 SASEGT. As regards this clonotype: What it binds is not known.

Attachment of unique molecular identifiers was made to individual cDNA molecules. In TCRdb, the 5' RACE reads were re-called with MiXCR into one record per CDR3 protein. The repertoire holds 40,000 to 55,000 distinct CDR3 sequences, with around 9.1% as singletons. The TCR comes from an adult who was a healthcare worker with PCR-confirmed SARS-CoV-2 infection or an uninfected control (not recorded which). V gene TRBV6-1 combines with J gene TRBJ1-1; 7 bases fit TRBD1. The sequenced material came from whole blood. CDR3 bases: TGTGCCAGCAGTTGGGAGGGGGCTGTGAACACTGAAGCTTTCTTT. This encodes CASSWEGAVNTEAFF.